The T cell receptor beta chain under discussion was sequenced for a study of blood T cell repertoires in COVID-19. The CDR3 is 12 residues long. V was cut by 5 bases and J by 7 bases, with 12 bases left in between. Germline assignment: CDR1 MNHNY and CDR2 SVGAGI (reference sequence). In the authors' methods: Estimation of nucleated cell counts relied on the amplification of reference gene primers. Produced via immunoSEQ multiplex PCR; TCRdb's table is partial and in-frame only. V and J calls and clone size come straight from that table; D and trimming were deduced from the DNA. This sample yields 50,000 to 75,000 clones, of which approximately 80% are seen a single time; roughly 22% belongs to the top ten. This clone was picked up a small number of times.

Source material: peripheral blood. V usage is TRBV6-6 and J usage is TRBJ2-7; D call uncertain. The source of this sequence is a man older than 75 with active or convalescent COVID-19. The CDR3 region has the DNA TGTGCCAGCAGTCCCACTGTTTCTGAGCAGTACTTC. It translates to CASSPTVSEQYF.